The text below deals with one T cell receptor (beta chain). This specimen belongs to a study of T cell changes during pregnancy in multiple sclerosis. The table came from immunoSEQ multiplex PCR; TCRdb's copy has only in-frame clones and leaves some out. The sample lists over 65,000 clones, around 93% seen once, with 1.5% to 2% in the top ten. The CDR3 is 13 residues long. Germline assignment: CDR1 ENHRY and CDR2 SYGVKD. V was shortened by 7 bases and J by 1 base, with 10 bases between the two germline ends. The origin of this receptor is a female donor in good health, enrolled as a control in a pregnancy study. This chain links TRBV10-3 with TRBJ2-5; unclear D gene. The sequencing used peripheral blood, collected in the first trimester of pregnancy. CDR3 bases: TGTGCCATCAAAAACGCGCGCCAAGAGACCCAGTACTTC. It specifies CAIKNARQETQYF.